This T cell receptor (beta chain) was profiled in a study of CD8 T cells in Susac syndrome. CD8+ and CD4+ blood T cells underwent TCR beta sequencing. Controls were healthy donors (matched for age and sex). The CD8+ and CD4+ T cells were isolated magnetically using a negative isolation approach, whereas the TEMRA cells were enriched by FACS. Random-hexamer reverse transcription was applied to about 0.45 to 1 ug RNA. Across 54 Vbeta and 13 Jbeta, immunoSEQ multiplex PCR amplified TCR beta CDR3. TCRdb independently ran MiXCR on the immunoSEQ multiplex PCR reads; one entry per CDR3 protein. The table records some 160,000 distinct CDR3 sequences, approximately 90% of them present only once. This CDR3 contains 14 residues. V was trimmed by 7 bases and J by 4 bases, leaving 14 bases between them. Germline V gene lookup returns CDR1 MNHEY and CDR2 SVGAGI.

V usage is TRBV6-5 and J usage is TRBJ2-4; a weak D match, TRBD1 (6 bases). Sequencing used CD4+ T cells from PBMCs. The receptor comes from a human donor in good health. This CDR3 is CASKNRAIKNIQYF. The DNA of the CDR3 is TGTGCCAGCAAGAACAGGGCCATAAAAAACATTCAGTACTTC.